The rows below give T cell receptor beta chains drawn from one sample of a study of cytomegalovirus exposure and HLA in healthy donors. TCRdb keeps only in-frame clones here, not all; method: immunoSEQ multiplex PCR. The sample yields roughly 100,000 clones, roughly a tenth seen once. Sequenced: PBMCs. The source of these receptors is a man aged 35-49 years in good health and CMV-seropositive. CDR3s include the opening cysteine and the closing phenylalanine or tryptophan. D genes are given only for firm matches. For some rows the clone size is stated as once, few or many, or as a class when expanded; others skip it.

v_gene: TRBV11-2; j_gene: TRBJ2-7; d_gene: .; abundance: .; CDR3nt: TGTGCCAGCAGCTCCTTAGCCTACGAGCAGTACTTC; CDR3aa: CASSSLAYEQYF
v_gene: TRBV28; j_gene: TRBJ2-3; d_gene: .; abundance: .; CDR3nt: TGTGCCAGCAGTCATACGACAGGCACAGATACGCAGTATTTT; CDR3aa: CASSHTTGTDTQYF
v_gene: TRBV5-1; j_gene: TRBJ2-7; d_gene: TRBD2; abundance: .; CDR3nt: TGCGCCAGCAGCCCGGGGACTAGCGGGGGCTACGAGCAGTACTTC; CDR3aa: CASSPGTSGGYEQYF
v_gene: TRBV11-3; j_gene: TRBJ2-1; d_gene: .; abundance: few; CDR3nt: TGTGCCACCTCCTTCGGACAGAACAATGAGCAGTTCTTC; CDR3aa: CATSFGQNNEQFF
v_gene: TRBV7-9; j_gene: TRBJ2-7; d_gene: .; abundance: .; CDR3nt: TGTGCCAGCAGCCCCTTCAAGAGCTCCTACGAGCAGTACTTC; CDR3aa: CASSPFKSSYEQYF
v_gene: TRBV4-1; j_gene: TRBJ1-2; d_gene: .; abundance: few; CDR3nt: TGCGCCAGCAGGACCAGGGCCGACTATGGCTACACCTTC; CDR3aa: CASRTRADYGYTF
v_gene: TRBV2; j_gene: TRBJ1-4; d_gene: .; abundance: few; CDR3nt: TGTGCCAGCAGTGAAAGAGAAGGGGATAATGAAAAACTGTTTTTT; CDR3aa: CASSEREGDNEKLFF
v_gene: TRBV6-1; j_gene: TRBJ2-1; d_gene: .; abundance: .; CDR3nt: TGTGCCAGCAGTGAATGGGGAGATGAGCAGTTCTTC; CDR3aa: CASSEWGDEQFF
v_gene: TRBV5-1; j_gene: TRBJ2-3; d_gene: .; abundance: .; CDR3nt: TGCGCCAGCAGCTTGGCCGGCGGGGCCACGAATTATATAGATACGCAGTATTTT; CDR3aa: CASSLAGGATNYIDTQYF
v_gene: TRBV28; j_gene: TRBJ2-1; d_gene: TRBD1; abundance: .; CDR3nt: TGTGCCAGCAGTTCCCTCGAGGGGACAGCAAATTACAATGAGCAGTTCTTC; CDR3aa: CASSSLEGTANYNEQFF
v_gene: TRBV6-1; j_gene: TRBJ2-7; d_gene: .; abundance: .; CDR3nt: TGTGCCAGCAGTGAACAGGTCTACGAGCAGTACTTC; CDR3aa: CASSEQVYEQYF
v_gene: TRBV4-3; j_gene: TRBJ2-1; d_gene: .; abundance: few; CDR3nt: TGCGCCAGCAGCCAAGAAGGGCGGGCGTCCTACAATGAGCAGTTCTTC; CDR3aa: CASSQEGRASYNEQFF
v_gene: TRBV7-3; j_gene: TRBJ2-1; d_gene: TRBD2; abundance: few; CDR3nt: TGTGCCAGCAGTCCGCCATCCTTGACTAGCTCAAACTACAATGAGCAGTTCTTC; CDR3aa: CASSPPSLTSSNYNEQFF
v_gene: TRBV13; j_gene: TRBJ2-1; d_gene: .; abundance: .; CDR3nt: TGTGCCAGCAGCTCCCAATTGACGGGGGATCACTCCTACAATGAGCAGTTCTTC; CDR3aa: CASSSQLTGDHSYNEQFF
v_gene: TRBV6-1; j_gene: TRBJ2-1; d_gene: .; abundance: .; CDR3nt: TGTGCCAGCAGTTTTTGGCACAGCTCCTACAATGAGCAGTTCTTC; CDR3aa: CASSFWHSSYNEQFF
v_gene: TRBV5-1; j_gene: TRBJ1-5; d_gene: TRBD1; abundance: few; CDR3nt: TGCGCCAGCAGCTTGCTGGGGACAGGGGAAGGTCAGCTCCAGCATTTT; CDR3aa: CASSLLGTGEGQLQHF
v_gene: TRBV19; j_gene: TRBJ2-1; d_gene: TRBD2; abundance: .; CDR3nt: TGTGCCAGTAGTGCAACTAGCGGAAGCTCCTACAATGAGCAGTTCTTC; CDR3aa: CASSATSGSSYNEQFF
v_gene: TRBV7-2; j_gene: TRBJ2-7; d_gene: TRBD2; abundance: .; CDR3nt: TGTGCCAGCAGCTTAGATTCCCTAGCGGGAAGGGAGCAGTACTTC; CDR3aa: CASSLDSLAGREQYF
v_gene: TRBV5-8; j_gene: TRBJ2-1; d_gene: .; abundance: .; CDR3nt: TGTGCCAGCAGCACGGAACCAGGGAGGACCTACAATGAGCAGTTCTTC; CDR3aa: CASSTEPGRTYNEQFF
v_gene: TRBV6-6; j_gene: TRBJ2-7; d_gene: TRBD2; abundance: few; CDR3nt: TGTGCCAGCAGTTACGACTCTAGCGGGGGGTACTACGAGCAGTACTTC; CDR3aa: CASSYDSSGGYYEQYF
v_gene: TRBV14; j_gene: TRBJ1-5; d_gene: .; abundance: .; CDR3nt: TGTGCCAGCAGCCAAAGCAGCGGCAATCAGCCCCAGCATTTT; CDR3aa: CASSQSSGNQPQHF
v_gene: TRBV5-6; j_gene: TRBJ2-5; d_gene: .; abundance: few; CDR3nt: TGTGCCAGCAGCTTGACAGGGGAGGAGGAGACCCAGTACTTC; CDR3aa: CASSLTGEEETQYF
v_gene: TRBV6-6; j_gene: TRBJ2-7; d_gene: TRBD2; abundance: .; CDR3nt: TGTGCCAGCAGGGGGACTAGGATCTACGAGCAGTACTTC; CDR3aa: CASRGTRIYEQYF
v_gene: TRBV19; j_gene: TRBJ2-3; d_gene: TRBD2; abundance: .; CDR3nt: TGTGCCAGTACCCGACTAGCGGGCACAGATACGCAGTATTTT; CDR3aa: CASTRLAGTDTQYF
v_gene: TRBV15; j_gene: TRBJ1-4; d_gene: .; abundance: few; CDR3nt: TGTGCCACCAGCAGAGACAGATCAAACGAAAAACTGTTTTTT; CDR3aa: CATSRDRSNEKLFF
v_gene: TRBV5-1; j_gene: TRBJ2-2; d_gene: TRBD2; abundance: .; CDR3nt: TGCGCCAGCAGCTTGAGCAGCGGGGGGCCCGGGGAGCTGTTTTTT; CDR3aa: CASSLSSGGPGELFF
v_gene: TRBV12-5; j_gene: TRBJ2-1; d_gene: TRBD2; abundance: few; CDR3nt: TGTGCTAGTGGTTTGGTACTCGGACTAGCGGGAGGGTACAATGAGCAGTTCTTC; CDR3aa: CASGLVLGLAGGYNEQFF
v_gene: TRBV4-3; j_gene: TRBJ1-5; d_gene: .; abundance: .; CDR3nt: TGCGCCAGCAGCCAAGGCCTAGGGCCCCAGCATTTT; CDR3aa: CASSQGLGPQHF
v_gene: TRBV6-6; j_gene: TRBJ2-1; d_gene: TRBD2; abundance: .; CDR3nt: TGTGCCAGCAGGGGACTAGCGGGAGAAGATGAGCAGTTCTTC; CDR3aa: CASRGLAGEDEQFF
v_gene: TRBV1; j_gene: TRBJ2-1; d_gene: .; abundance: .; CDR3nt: TGCACCAGCAGCCTCCCGGATGGGCGCCGAAACAATGAGCAGTTCTTC; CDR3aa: CTSSLPDGRRNNEQFF
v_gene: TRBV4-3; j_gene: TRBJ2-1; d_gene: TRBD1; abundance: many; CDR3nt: TGCGCCAGCAGCTCATTCGGGACAGGGATCGAAAATGAGCAGTTCTTC; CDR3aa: CASSSFGTGIENEQFF
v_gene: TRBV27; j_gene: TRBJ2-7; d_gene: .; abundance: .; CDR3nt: TGTGCCAGCAGTAAGCGACAGGCTCGGTACGAGCAGTACTTC; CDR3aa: CASSKRQARYEQYF
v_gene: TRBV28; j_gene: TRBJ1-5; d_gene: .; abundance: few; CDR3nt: TGTGCCAGCAGTCAGGTGGATAGCAATCAGCCCCAGCATTTT; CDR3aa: CASSQVDSNQPQHF
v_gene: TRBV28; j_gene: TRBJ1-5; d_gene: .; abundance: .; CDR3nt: TGTGCCAGCAGTTTGCCGAGACAGGCTAGCAATCAGCCCCAGCATTTT; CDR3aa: CASSLPRQASNQPQHF
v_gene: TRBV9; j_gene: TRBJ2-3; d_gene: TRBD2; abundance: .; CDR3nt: TGTGCCAGCAGGGGGACTAGCGGGAGTGGCACAGATACGCAGTATTTT; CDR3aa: CASRGTSGSGTDTQYF
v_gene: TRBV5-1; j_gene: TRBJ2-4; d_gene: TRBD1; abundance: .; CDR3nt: TGCGCCAGCAGCTTCGGGACAGCCCTAGCCAAAAACATTCAGTACTTC; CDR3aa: CASSFGTALAKNIQYF
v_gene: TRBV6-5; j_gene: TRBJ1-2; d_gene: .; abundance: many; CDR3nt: TGTGCCAGCAGTTCGACCCCGAGGAACTATGGCTACACCTTC; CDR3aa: CASSSTPRNYGYTF
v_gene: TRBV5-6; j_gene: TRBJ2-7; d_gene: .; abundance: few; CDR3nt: TGTGCCAGCAGCTTACGGGACACCTCCTACGAGCAGTACTTC; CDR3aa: CASSLRDTSYEQYF
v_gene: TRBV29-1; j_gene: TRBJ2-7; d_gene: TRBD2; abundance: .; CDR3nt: TGCAGCGTTGCAACCTTAGCGGGAGTGACCTACGAGCAGTACTTC; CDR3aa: CSVATLAGVTYEQYF
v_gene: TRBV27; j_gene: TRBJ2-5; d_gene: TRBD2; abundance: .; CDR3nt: TGTGCCACTGGGGGACTAGCGGGCAATATTCTGGAGACCCAGTACTTC; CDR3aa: CATGGLAGNILETQYF
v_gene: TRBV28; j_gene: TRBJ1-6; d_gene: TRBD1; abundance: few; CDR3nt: TGTGCCAGCAGGTCGACAGGGTCTGGTTCACCCCTCCACTTT; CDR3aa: CASRSTGSGSPLHF
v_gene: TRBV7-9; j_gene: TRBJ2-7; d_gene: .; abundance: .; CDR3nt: TGTGCCAGCAGCTTAGACCGTGCCGAGCAGTACTTC; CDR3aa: CASSLDRAEQYF
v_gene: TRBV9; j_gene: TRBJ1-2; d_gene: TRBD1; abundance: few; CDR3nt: TGTGCCAGCAGCGTAGGGACAGGGGGCTTAAACTATGGCTACACCTTC; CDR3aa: CASSVGTGGLNYGYTF
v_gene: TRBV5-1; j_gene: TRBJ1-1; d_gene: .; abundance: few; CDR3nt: TGCGCCAGCAGCTTGGGTGATGGCTGGAACACTGAAGCTTTCTTT; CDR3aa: CASSLGDGWNTEAFF
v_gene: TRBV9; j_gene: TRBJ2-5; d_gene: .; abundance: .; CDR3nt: TGTGCCAGCAGCGTAGGTACAGTCCAAGAGACCCAGTACTTC; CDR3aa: CASSVGTVQETQYF
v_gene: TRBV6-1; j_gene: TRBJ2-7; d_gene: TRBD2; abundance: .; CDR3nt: TGTGCCAGCAGTGGGGGACTAGCGGGATCCTACGAGCAGTACTTC; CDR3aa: CASSGGLAGSYEQYF